These 12 T cell receptor beta chains were sequenced from one sample in a study of shared clonotypes between healthy human individuals. Method: immunoSEQ multiplex PCR; TCRdb's copy keeps in-frame clones and lacks some. Among millions of clones listed, 85% to 95% were seen once. Sample: naive CD4+ T cells sorted from blood. The subset here: CD45RA+ positively selected. The receptor source for this set is a man younger than 35 in good health.

As to this clone: Other nucleotide sequences from this sample produce the same CDR3. The chain's CDR3 is CASSLGQASYEQYF. The CDR3 bases are TGTGCCAGCAGCTTGGGACAGGCCTCGTACGAGCAGTACTTC. This sequence joins TRBV7-9 and TRBJ2-7; 8 bases fit TRBD1. Trimming cost V 3 bases and J 4 bases; bases outside gene matches: 5. The CDR3 is 14 amino acids. Germline lookup yields CDR1 SEHNR and CDR2 FQNEAQ (reference sequence). The complete variable domain, with remaining parts taken from reference TRBV7-9 and TRBJ2-7, reads DTGVSQNPRHKITKRGQNVTFRCDPISEHNRLYWYRQTLGQGPEFLTYFQNEAQLEKSRLLSDRFSAERPKGSFSTLEIQRTEQGDSAMYLCASSLGQASYEQYFGPGTRLTVT.

The CDR3: CASSSITASEQYF. The CDR3 nucleotides read TGTGCCAGCAGTTCTATAACAGCCTCCGAGCAGTACTTC. V gene TRBV6-5 combines with J gene TRBJ2-7; D call uncertain. The CDR3 length is 13 residues. Germline V gene lookup returns CDR1 MNHEY and CDR2 SVGAGI. Trimming cost V 4 bases and J 6 bases, with 13 bases left between them.

The V and J genes are TRBV30 and TRBJ2-3; 8 bases are a match to TRBD2. CDR3 length: 14 amino acids. Germline assignment: CDR1 GTSNPN and CDR2 SVGIG (reference sequence). V trimming: 4 bases; J trimming: 5 bases; junction bases outside the gene matches: 8. CDR3 region: CAWTAAGVRDTQYF. The CDR3 nucleotides are TGTGCCTGGACTGCAGCGGGGGTAAGAGATACGCAGTATTTT. The whole variable domain, filled in from reference TRBV30 and TRBJ2-3, reads SQTIHQWPATLVQPVGSPLSLECTVEGTSNPNLYWYRQAAGRGLQLLFYSVGIGQISSEVPQNLSASRPQDRQFILSSKKLLLSDSGFYLCAWTAAGVRDTQYFGPGTRLTVL.

This clone was seen just once. The genes are TRBV10-3 and TRBJ2-2; tentatively, D is TRBD1 or TRBD2 (5 bases each). V was trimmed by 6 bases and J by 1 base, leaving 15 bases between them. CDR1 and CDR2 from the germline V gene are ENHRY and SYGVKD. The CDR3 is 16 residues long. The CDR3 spells CAISKEGLGNTGELFF. For the CDR3, the DNA is TGTGCCATCAGCAAAGAGGGGTTAGGGAACACCGGGGAGCTGTTTTTT.

This sequence joins TRBV7-2 and TRBJ1-5; the D gene is possibly TRBD1 (5 bases). CDR1 is SGHTA, CDR2 FQGNSA, per germline. The CDR3 contains 16 residues. Trimming took 2 bases from V and 0 from J, leaving 11 bases between them. The CDR3 sequence: CASSLYGTNSNQPQHF. Here the CDR3 DNA reads TGTGCCAGCAGCTTATACGGGACGAATAGCAATCAGCCCCAGCATTTT.

The rearrangement links TRBV5-1 to TRBJ1-2, with D hard to call. Germline lookup yields CDR1 SGHRS and CDR2 YFSETQ. V was shortened by 2 bases and J by 2 bases, with 10 bases between the two germline ends. This CDR3 has 14 amino acids. The CDR3 coding sequence is TGCGCCAGCAGCTTTTCGGCGGAAAACTATGGCTACACCTTC. It translates to CASSFSAENYGYTF.

As for this clone: The same CDR3 can be traced to other DNA sequences in this sample. The chain is built from TRBV6-1 and TRBJ2-7, with 8 bases lining up with TRBD1. V trimming: 4 bases; J trimming: 2 bases; junction bases outside the gene matches: 1. Germline lookup yields CDR1 MNHNS and CDR2 SASEGT. This CDR3 is 13 amino acids long. This CDR3 is CASSAQGAYEQYF. CDR3 in DNA: TGTGCCAGCAGTGCACAGGGGGCCTACGAGCAGTACTTC.

The chain has TRBV5-1 and TRBJ2-5, with 7 bases matching TRBD2. This CDR3 contains 14 residues. Trimming at V came to 4 bases and at J to 9 bases, leaving 12 bases not matched to a gene. Germline V lookup: CDR1 SGHRS, CDR2 YFSETQ. This chain's CDR3 is CASSPGVGGRPQYF. In DNA, the CDR3 is TGCGCCAGCAGCCCTGGTGTGGGGGGGAGACCCCAGTACTTC.

This clone was found once. Other DNA sequences in this sample translate to the same CDR3. This chain joins TRBV29-1 and TRBJ2-3; D unclear. V was shortened by 3 bases and J by 2 bases, with 9 bases between the two germline ends. The germline gives CDR1 SQVTM, CDR2 ANQGSEA. The CDR3 has 13 amino acids. In DNA form, the CDR3 reads TGCAGCGTTGATCCTGGCTTCACAGATACGCAGTATTTT. This gives the protein CSVDPGFTDTQYF.

J is TRBJ1-2 and V is TRBV6-5; no clear D. Trimming left V 5 bases short and J 8 bases short, with 21 bases between. CDR1 MNHEY and CDR2 SVGAGI come from the germline V gene. This CDR3 has 15 amino acids. Here the CDR3 reads CASSPRPNQSGGYTF. CDR3 DNA: TGTGCCAGCAGTCCTAGGCCAAACCAATCGGGAGGCTACACCTTC.

The chain recombines TRBV19 with TRBJ2-4; D is undetermined. The V end lost 3 bases, the J end lost 3 bases, and 12 bases lay between the germline ends. Looked up from germline, CDR1 is LNHDA and CDR2 is SQIVND (reference sequence). This CDR3 region has 15 residues. CDR3 nucleotide sequence: TGTGCCAGTAGTATGGAAGGGTTGGGCAAAAACATTCAGTACTTC. Translation: CASSMEGLGKNIQYF.

The chain combines TRBV28 with TRBJ2-7, with 10 bases aligning to TRBD2. This CDR3 is built from 17 residues. CDR1 and CDR2 from the germline V gene are MDHEN and SYDVKM. V lost 7 bases and J lost 1; bases outside the gene matches: 13. Here the CDR3 DNA reads TGTGCCAGCATCTCCACTAGCGGGAATTCCCTTTCCTACGAGCAGTACTTC. This codes for CASISTSGNSLSYEQYF.